This paragraph reports one T cell receptor beta chain. The specificity of this receptor is unknown. No base qualities exist here, and no much larger clone lies one base off it. Measured from the cysteine to the phenylalanine, the CDR3 is 13 residues long. Kept here is only the CDR3 DNA, which spans 39 bases and is read in frame from base 1. Sequences SGHDN (CDR1) and FVKESK (CDR2) are obtained from the germline V gene. V loses 3 bases, J loses 6 bases, and the germline ends lie 10 bases apart. Whole blood was collected in K2EDTA tubes by collaborating institutions according to the institutions' own protocols. For TCRbeta analysis, collaborators shipped samples in one of three forms: frozen whole blood, isolated PBMCs, or DNA extracted from either of those sample types. The data were obtained in a study of blood T cell repertoires in COVID-19 (dated by TCRdb to the early 2020s). A note on the overall study: The collaborator samples originated in the United States, Italy and Spain and spanned the acute and convalescent phases of COVID-19. The samples were drawn from two sources: the first 160 participants of the ongoing ImmuneRACE study, and 1,000 to 1,500 subjects contributed by 6 global collaborators. A de-identified subject ID, COVID-19 status, age in years and sex were almost always included in the sample metadata. Subjects who had been exposed to COVID-19, were actively infected with it, or had recovered from it provided the deeply sampled blood TCRbeta repertoires that made up the dataset. Where HLA class I and class II types were available, the types were taken from metadata supplied by the sample provider, not from assay-based typing. The repertoires were made available in a free public database intended to serve as a resource for research on the immune response to SARS-CoV-2. The prospective study material was composed of cDNA or gDNA derived from T cells, B-cell-depleted T cells, or PBMCs. What the work shows at the level of the full study, not this receptor alone: How much clinical and demographic metadata was included differed by source and by participant, and the metadata was provided uncurated.

TCRbeta CDR3 regions were amplified from genomic DNA using the immunoSEQ Assay, a bias-controlled multiplex PCR. From the authors' description of their analysis: Nucleated cell counts per sample were estimated from amplification of reference gene primers within the assay. To quantify the absolute abundance of each unique TCRbeta CDR3 rearrangement, sequence reads were collapsed and filtered. For each sample, productive Simpson clonality was calculated as the square root of Simpson's diversity index over productive rearrangements. TCRdb took this table from immuneACCESS and kept in-frame rearrangements with V and J called. Such tables lack part of the clones; where checked against another copy, unresolved V genes explain under half of the gap, and the rest is unexplained. V, J and clone size derive from that table, while D and trimming were established from the DNA sequence. The sample data list some 110,000 clones, and roughly 79% of these were observed just once. Jointly, the top ten make up more than 8% of the sample.

The receptor chain draws on TRBV14 and TRBJ2-3, and perhaps TRBD2 as D gene, on 5 matching bases. The receptor was derived from a woman in her seventies with acute or convalescent COVID-19. Sequencing was carried out using peripheral blood. CDR3 sequence: CASSQYGIDTQYF. The nucleotide sequence reads as follows: TGTGCCAGCAGCCAGTACGGGATCGATACGCAGTATTTT.